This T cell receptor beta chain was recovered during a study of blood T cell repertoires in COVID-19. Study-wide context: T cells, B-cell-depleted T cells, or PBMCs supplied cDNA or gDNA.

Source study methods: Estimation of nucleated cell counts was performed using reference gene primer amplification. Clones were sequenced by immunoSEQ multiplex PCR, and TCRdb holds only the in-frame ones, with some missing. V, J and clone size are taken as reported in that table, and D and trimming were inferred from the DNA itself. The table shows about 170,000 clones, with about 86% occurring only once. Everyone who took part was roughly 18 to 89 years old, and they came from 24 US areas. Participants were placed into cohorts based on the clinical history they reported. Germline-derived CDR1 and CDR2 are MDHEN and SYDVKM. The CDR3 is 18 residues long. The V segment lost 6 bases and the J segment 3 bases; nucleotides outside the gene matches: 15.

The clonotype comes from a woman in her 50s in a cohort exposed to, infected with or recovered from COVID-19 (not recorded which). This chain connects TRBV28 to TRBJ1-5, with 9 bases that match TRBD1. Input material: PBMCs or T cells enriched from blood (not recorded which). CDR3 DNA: TGTGCCAGCAGACACTCCTCAAGGGGACAGGGATACAATCAGCCCCAGCATTTT. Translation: CASRHSSRGQGYNQPQHF.